The source of this TCR beta chain is a study of T cell repertoires in cytomegalovirus infection. Regarding this clonotype: The target antigen is unknown. This clone may be a read error of a much larger clone one base away.

Germline values: CDR1 MNHNY, CDR2 SVGAGI (reference sequence). The CDR3 has 17 amino acids. From the reads, TCRdb called clonotypes with MiXCR, one entry per CDR3 protein. The sample has approximately 770,000 distinct CDR3 sequences; about 27% are singletons. The TCR sequence derives from a human donor in good health (CMV status not recorded). Some clones in this sample may be carry-over from other donors' samples. The rearrangement joins TRBV6-6 to TRBJ1-1, with D perhaps TRBD1 (6 bases). Source: cultured CD8+ T cells from PBMCs, taken from culture after CMV antigen stimulation. The CDR3 region has the DNA TGTGCCAGCAGTTACTCGTGGGACACCTTTTTGAACACTGAAGCTTTGTTT. This codes for CASSYSWDTFLNTEALF.